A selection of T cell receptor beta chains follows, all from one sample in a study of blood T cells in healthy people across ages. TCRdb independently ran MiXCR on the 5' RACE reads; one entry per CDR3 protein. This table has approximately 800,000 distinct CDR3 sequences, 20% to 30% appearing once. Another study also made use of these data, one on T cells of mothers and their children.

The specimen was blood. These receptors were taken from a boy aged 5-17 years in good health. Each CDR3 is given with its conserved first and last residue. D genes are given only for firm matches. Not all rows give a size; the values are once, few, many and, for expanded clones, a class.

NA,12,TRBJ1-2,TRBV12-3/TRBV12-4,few,CASSTAHYGYTF,TGTGCCAGCAGTACTGCCCACTATGGCTACACCTTC
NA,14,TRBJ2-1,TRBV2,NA,CASSVRGVNNEQFF,TGTGCCAGCAGCGTGAGAGGGGTGAACAATGAGCAGTTCTTC
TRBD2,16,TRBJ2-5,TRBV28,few,CASSPFGLAGEETQYF,TGTGCCAGCAGCCCTTTTGGGCTAGCGGGGGAAGAGACCCAGTACTTC
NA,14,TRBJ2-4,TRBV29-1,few,CSVESGSAKNIQYF,TGCAGCGTTGAATCTGGGTCAGCCAAAAACATTCAGTACTTC
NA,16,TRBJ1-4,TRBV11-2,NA,CASRPLKGGINEKLFF,TGTGCCAGCAGACCCCTTAAGGGAGGGATTAATGAAAAACTGTTTTTT
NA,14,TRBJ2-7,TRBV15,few,CATSRDRQYGEQYF,TGTGCCACCAGCAGAGATCGGCAGTACGGCGAGCAGTACTTC
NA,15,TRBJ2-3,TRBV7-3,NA,CASSFVGPPTDTQYF,TGTGCCAGCAGCTTCGTGGGGCCTCCCACAGATACGCAGTATTTT
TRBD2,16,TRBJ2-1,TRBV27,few,CASTPGTSGTINEQFF,TGTGCCAGCACCCCGGGGACTAGCGGGACCATTAATGAGCAGTTCTTC
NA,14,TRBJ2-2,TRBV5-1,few,CASSSVMTARELFF,TGCGCCAGCAGCTCCGTGATGACCGCCCGGGAGCTGTTTTTT
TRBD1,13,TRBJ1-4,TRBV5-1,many,CASSQGQGEKLFF,TGCGCCAGCAGCCAGGGACAGGGTGAAAAACTGTTTTTT
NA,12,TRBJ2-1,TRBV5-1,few,CASSGVGNEQFF,TGCGCCAGCTCCGGGGTCGGTAATGAGCAGTTCTTC
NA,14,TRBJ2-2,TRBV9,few,CASSGGRGTGELFF,TGTGCCAGCAGCGGAGGGCGCGGGACCGGGGAGCTGTTTTTT
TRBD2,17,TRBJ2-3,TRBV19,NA,CASSIGGTSAMQDTQYF,TGTGCCAGTAGTATCGGCGGGACTAGCGCAATGCAAGATACGCAGTATTTT
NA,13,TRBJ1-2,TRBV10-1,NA,CASSERATGGYTF,TGCGCCAGCAGTGAAAGAGCCACTGGTGGCTACACCTTC
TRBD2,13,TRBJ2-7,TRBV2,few,CASKGGGGYEQYF,TGTGCCAGCAAAGGCGGGGGTGGCTACGAGCAGTACTTC
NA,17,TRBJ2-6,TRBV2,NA,CASSVGQGALRANVPTF,NA
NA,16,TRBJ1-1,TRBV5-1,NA,CASSGGAPSGNTEAFF,TGCGCCAGCTCCGGGGGCGCCCCGAGCGGGAACACTGAAGCTTTCTTT
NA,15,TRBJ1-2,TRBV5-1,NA,CASSVQPGPGYGYTF,TGCGCCAGCAGCGTTCAACCGGGACCGGGCTATGGCTACACCTTC
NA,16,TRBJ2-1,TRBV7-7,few,CAGSPRLDGVLDEQFF,TGTGCCGGCAGCCCTCGACTGGACGGTGTTTTGGATGAGCAGTTCTTC
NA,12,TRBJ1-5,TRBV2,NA,CASNSVNQPQHF,TGTGCCAGCAACAGTGTCAATCAGCCCCAGCATTTT
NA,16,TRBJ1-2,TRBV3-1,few,CASSQDWGGRAYGYTF,TGTGCCAGCAGCCAAGATTGGGGAGGGAGAGCCTATGGCTACACCTTC
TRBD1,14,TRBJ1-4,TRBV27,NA,CASKQGWANEKLFF,TGTGCCAGCAAACAGGGGTGGGCTAATGAAAAACTGTTTTTT
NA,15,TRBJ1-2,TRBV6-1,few,CAVAPKAGGNYGYTF,TGTGCGGTCGCCCCGAAGGCAGGTGGTAACTATGGCTACACCTTC
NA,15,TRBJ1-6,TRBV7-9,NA,CASSLVEGIPTPIHF,TGTGCCAGCAGCTTAGTAGAAGGGATTCCGACACCCATCCACTTT
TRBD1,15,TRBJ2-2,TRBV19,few,CASSIGTGGTGELFF,TGTGCCAGTAGTATTGGGACAGGGGGCACCGGGGAGCTGTTTTTT
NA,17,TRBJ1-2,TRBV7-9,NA,CASSTLGLQGPNYGYTF,TGTGCCAGCAGCACCTTGGGACTTCAGGGCCCTAACTATGGCTACACCTTC
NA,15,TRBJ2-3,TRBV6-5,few,CASSYKGSTADTQYF,TGTGCCAGCAGTTACAAAGGGTCTACGGCAGATACGCAGTATTTT
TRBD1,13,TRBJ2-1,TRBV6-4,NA,CASSATGGNEQFF,TGTGCCAGCAGTGCGACAGGGGGGAATGAGCAGTTCTTC
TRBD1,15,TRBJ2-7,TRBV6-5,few,CASSYRTGNLYEQYF,TGTGCCAGCAGTTACAGGACAGGGAACCTCTACGAGCAGTACTTC
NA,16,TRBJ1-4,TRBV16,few,CASSQSAAGLDEKLFF,TGTGCCAGCAGCCAATCGGCAGCAGGTTTGGATGAAAAACTGTTTTTT
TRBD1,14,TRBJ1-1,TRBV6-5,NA,CASSYDRATTEAFF,TGTGCCAGCAGTTATGACAGGGCGACCACTGAAGCTTTCTTT
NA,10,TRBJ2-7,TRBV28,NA,CATRSYEQYF,TGTGCCACCCGTTCCTACGAGCAGTACTTC
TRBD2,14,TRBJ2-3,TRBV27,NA,CASRRAGGVGTQYF,TGTGCCAGCAGACGAGCGGGGGGCGTGGGTACACAGTATTTT
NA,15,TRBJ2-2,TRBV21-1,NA,CASSTSWSGIGELFF,TGTGCCAGCAGCACCTCATGGTCAGGGATCGGGGAGCTGTTTTTT
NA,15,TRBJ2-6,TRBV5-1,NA,CASRQELGGANVLTF,TGCGCCAGCAGGCAGGAATTAGGTGGGGCCAACGTCCTGACTTTC
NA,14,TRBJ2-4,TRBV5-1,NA,CASSSSAAKNIQYF,TGCGCCAGCAGCTCTTCAGCTGCCAAAAACATTCAGTACTTC
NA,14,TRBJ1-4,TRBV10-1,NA,CASSERPGAEKLFF,TGCGCCAGCAGTGAGCGCCCGGGGGCAGAAAAACTGTTTTTT
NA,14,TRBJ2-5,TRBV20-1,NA,CSASIQGKSETQYF,TGCAGTGCTAGTATACAGGGTAAAAGTGAGACCCAGTACTTC
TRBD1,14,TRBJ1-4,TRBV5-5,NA,CASRPGTANEKLFF,TGTGCCAGCAGACCCGGGACAGCGAATGAAAAACTGTTTTTT
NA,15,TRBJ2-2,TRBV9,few,CASSVGALDTGELFF,TGTGCCAGCAGCGTAGGCGCATTGGACACCGGGGAGCTGTTTTTT
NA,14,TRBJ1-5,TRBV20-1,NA,CSARDWAGTGTQHF,TGCAGTGCTAGAGATTGGGCAGGGACTGGGACCCAGCATTTT
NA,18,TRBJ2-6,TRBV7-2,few,CASSLLAGAFSGANVLTF,TGTGCCAGCAGCTTATTGGCAGGGGCCTTCTCTGGGGCCAACGTCCTGACTTTC
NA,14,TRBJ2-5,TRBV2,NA,CASSEGYGQETQYF,TGTGCCAGCAGTGAGGGCTACGGTCAAGAGACCCAGTACTTC
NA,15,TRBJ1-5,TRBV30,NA,CAWSVYAGANQPQHF,TGTGCCTGGAGTGTGTATGCAGGCGCGAATCAGCCCCAGCATTTT
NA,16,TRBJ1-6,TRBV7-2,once,CASSLLGQGRNSPLHF,TGTGCCAGCAGCTTATTGGGGCAGGGCCGAAATTCACCCCTCCACTTT
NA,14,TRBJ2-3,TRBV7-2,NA,CASSLGHSTDTQYF,TGTGCCAGCAGCTTAGGTCACAGCACAGATACGCAGTATTTT
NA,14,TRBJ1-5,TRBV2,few,CASRDSYSNQPQHF,TGTGCCAGCAGGGACTCCTATAGCAATCAGCCCCAGCATTTT
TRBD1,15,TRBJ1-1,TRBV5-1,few,CASSKTTGRNTEAFF,TGCGCCAGCAGCAAGACGACAGGGAGAAACACTGAAGCTTTCTTT
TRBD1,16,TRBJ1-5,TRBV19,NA,CASSLRQGRSDQPQHF,TGTGCCAGTAGTCTACGACAGGGGAGGTCGGATCAGCCCCAGCATTTT
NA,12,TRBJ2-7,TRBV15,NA,CATSRGSYEQYF,TGTGCCACCAGCAGGGGTTCCTACGAGCAGTACTTC
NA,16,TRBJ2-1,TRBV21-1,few,CASGLEAGGSYNEQFF,TGTGCCAGCGGACTAGAAGCGGGAGGTTCCTACAATGAGCAGTTCTTC
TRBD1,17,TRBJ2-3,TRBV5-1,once,CASSHPNRGPVTDTQYF,TGCGCCAGCAGTCACCCTAACAGGGGGCCGGTCACAGATACGCAGTATTTT
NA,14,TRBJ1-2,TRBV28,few,CATRAGIPNYGYTF,TGTGCCACCCGTGCGGGGATCCCGAACTATGGCTACACCTTC
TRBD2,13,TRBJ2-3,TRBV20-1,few,CSAAGTNTDTQYF,TGCAGTGCAGCCGGGACTAACACAGATACGCAGTATTTT
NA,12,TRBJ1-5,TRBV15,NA,CATSRQVQPQHF,TGTGCCACCAGCAGACAGGTTCAGCCCCAGCATTTT